A selection of T cell receptor beta chains follows, all from one sample in a study of blood T cell repertoires in COVID-19. TCRdb's table, derived via immunoSEQ multiplex PCR, lists solely in-frame clones and lacks some. This table holds approximately 150,000 clones, roughly 84% found once. Sequencing was carried out using peripheral blood. These receptors all come from a woman of 80 years or more with acute or convalescent COVID-19. Both conserved end residues are part of each CDR3. D genes are given only for firm matches. Expanded clones get a size class; other rows say once, few or many, or leave the size out.

V	J	size	D	DNA	CDR3
TRBV10-2	TRBJ1-6	-	TRBD1	TGCGCCAGCACTCAGGGGGCTCGATCACCCCTCCACTTT	CASTQGARSPLHF
TRBV5-5	TRBJ2-1	-	-	TGTGCCAGCAGCTTGGTTGCGAATGAGCAGTTCTTC	CASSLVANEQFF
TRBV30	TRBJ1-2	-	TRBD1	TGTGCCTGGAGTCGACAGACAGGGGGGTACGGCTACACCTTC	CAWSRQTGGYGYTF
TRBV19	TRBJ1-2	-	-	TGTGCCAGTAGGTTCCCACAGGAGAACTATGGCTACACCTTC	CASRFPQENYGYTF
TRBV25-1	TRBJ2-1	-	TRBD1	TGTGCCAGCAGGGGACAGGGGACGTCGGTCAATGAGCAGTTCTTC	CASRGQGTSVNEQFF
TRBV29-1	TRBJ1-1	-	TRBD1	TGCAGCGTTGTAGAAATACAGGGGGGGGCTGAAGCTTTCTTT	CSVVEIQGGAEAFF
TRBV27	TRBJ2-7	-	TRBD2	TGTGCCAGCAGTTTTGTAGCGGGAGACGAGCAGTACTTC	CASSFVAGDEQYF
TRBV7-9	TRBJ2-3	-	-	TGTGCCAGCAGCTTAGGACAGTCTATAGATACGCAGTATTTT	CASSLGQSIDTQYF
TRBV10-2	TRBJ1-2	-	TRBD1	TGCGCCAGCAGCGACAGGGTAGATGGCTACACCTTC	CASSDRVDGYTF
TRBV27	TRBJ1-2	-	TRBD1	TGTGCCAGCAGCCCAGGGGCCGGGACAGGGCTCTATGGCTACACCTTC	CASSPGAGTGLYGYTF
TRBV4-1	TRBJ1-5	-	-	TGCGCCAGCAGCCCTGAGGGGACCAGGGGTCAGCCCCAGCATTTT	CASSPEGTRGQPQHF
TRBV3-1/TRBV3-2	TRBJ2-2	-	-	TGTGCCAGCAGCCAGCGGGTGTCGGTCACCGGGGAGCTGTTTTTT	CASSQRVSVTGELFF
TRBV5-5	TRBJ2-1	-	TRBD1	TGTGCCAGCAGCTTCGGGACAGGGGGCTACAATGAGCAGTTCTTC	CASSFGTGGYNEQFF
TRBV7-2	TRBJ1-3	few	-	TGTGCCAGCAGCTTAGACGGGGGCACCATATATTTT	CASSLDGGTIYF
TRBV2	TRBJ2-7	-	-	TGTGCCAGCAGCCGGGACATCTCCTCCTACGAGCAGTACTTC	CASSRDISSYEQYF
TRBV5-1	TRBJ2-6	few	-	TGCGCCAGCAGCCCCCTACGAGAGTCTTCAGGGGCCAACGTCCTGACTTTC	CASSPLRESSGANVLTF
TRBV14	TRBJ2-1	-	TRBD2	TGTGCCAGCAGCCAAGAACTAGCGGGGGCTGGGGAGCAGTTCTTC	CASSQELAGAGEQFF
TRBV18	TRBJ2-1	-	TRBD2	TGTGCCAGCTCACCAAGGCTAGCGGGAGACAATGAGCAGTTCTTC	CASSPRLAGDNEQFF